These 10 T cell receptor beta chains came from one sample sequenced in a study of CD8 T cells in Susac syndrome (dated by TCRdb to about 2019). Receptor amplification or capture employed the immunoSEQ multiplex PCR assay. RNA was extracted using the RNeasy kit, and roughly 0.5 to 1 microgram was reverse transcribed with random hexamers. TCRdb passed the public sequencing reads through fastp at Q25 and MiXCR, retaining productive beta sequences. Rows are unified per CDR3 protein, each entry keeping the most common DNA and genes. The sample table shows 150,000 to 200,000 distinct CDR3 sequences, and roughly 91% are seen once. 0.087% of the sample is taken by the ten largest. The sample was CD4+ T cells from PBMCs. These receptor sequences come from a human donor with Susac syndrome.

The genes are TRBV28 and TRBJ1-5; weak D call: TRBD1 (5 bases). Deletions cut 8 bases from V and 2 bases from J, with 16 bases between. The CDR3 is made up of 15 amino acids. The germline V gene encodes CDR1 MDHEN and CDR2 SYDVKM. CDR3 sequence: CASATSDSGNQPQHF. The CDR3 DNA reads TGTGCCAGCGCGACCTCAGACAGTGGCAATCAGCCCCAGCATTTT.

The chain combines TRBV18 with TRBJ1-1; no definite D call. The V and J ends lost 0 bases and 0 bases respectively, with 5 bases between them. Germline assignment: CDR1 KGHSH and CDR2 LQKENI. The CDR3 length is 14 residues. The CDR3: CASSPPGLNTEAFF. Written as DNA, the CDR3 is TGTGCCAGCTCACCACCGGGATTGAACACTGAAGCTTTCTTT.

CDR3 loop: CASSFGSQQETQYF. CDR3 in DNA: TGTGCCAGCAGTTTCGGTAGTCAGCAAGAGACCCAGTACTTC. The chain combines TRBV12-3 or TRBV12-4 with TRBJ2-5; D unresolved. Trimming left V 3 bases short and J 2 bases short, with 10 bases between. This CDR3 is built from 14 residues.

Only one count was recorded for this clonotype. The chain is built from TRBV3-1 and TRBJ2-7, with D possibly called TRBD1 or TRBD2 (7 bases each). The ends were cut back, 0 bases at V and 2 bases at J, with 11 bases in the middle. Germline V CDR1 and CDR2: LGHDT, YNNKEL (reference sequence). The CDR3 consists of 15 residues. CDR3 sequence reads: CASSQDQGGPYEQYF. CDR3 DNA: TGTGCCAGCAGCCAAGATCAGGGGGGGCCCTACGAGCAGTACTTC.

The rearrangement uses TRBV19 and TRBJ1-5, with unresolved D. Trimming stripped 7 bases from V and 7 bases from J, with 14 bases between. Germline-derived CDR1 and CDR2 are LNHDA and SQIVND (reference sequence). This CDR3 has 13 residues. The CDR3 reads CASNWEREQPQHF. The CDR3 nucleotides are TGTGCCAGTAATTGGGAGAGGGAACAGCCCCAGCATTTT.

The chain combines TRBV7-9 with TRBJ1-4; D gene unclear. Per the germline V gene, CDR1 is SEHNR and CDR2 is FQNEAQ (reference sequence). The CDR3 is 15 residues long. Trimming shortened V by 7 bases and J by 5 bases, and 17 bases separated the two germline ends. The CDR3 reads CASTPFLEVNEKLFF. CDR3 DNA: TGTGCCAGCACCCCCTTCCTAGAAGTGAATGAAAAACTGTTTTTT.

The chain has TRBV10-3 and TRBJ2-1; the D is unclear. V was shortened by 2 bases and J by 4 bases, with 6 bases between the two germline ends. Germline V gene lookup returns CDR1 ENHRY and CDR2 SYGVKD. The CDR3 extends over 13 amino acids. CDR3 DNA: TGTGCCATCAGTGAGCACAGTTACAATGAGCAGTTCTTC. Translating it yields CAISEHSYNEQFF.

This chain uses TRBV13 with TRBJ1-6; a weak D match, TRBD1 (5 bases). This CDR3 has 15 amino acids. Trimming took off 4 bases at V and 10 bases at J, with 17 bases between the two ends. Germline V gives CDR1 PRHDT, CDR2 FYEKMQ (reference sequence). The CDR3 is CASSWTFGSTSPLHF. The CDR3 DNA reads TGTGCCAGCAGCTGGACATTCGGGTCTACCTCACCCCTCCACTTT.

The chain is built from TRBV10-1 and TRBJ2-7, with D tentatively TRBD1 (6 bases). Germline loops: CDR1 WNHNN, CDR2 SYGVQD (reference sequence). The CDR3 contains 16 residues. V dropped 4 bases and J dropped 0 bases, with 16 bases sitting between them. The CDR3 DNA is TGCGCCAGCAGTGGACCCCATGGACAGAACTCCTACGAGCAGTACTTC. This codes for CASSGPHGQNSYEQYF.

V and J are TRBV4-2 and TRBJ2-7, with 10 bases matching TRBD2. The CDR3 length is 14 residues. Germline lookup yields CDR1 LGHNA and CDR2 YNFKEQ. The V segment lost 5 bases and the J segment 6 bases; nucleotides outside the gene matches: 7. CDR3 DNA: TGTGCCAGCAGCAGCACTAGCGGGGAGGTCGAGCAGTACTTC. Protein: CASSSTSGEVEQYF.